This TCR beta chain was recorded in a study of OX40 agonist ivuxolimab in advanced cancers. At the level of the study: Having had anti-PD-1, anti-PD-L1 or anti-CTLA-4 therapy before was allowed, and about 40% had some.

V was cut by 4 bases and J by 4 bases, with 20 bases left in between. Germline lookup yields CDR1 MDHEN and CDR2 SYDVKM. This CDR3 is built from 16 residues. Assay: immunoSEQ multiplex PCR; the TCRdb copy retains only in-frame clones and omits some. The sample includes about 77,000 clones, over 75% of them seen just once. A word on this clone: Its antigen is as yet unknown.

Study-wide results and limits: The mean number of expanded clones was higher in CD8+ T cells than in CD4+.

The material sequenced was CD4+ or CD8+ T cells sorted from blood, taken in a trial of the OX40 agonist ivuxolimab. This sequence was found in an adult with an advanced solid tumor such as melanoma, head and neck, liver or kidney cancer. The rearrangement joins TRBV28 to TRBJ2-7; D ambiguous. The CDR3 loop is CASSSYYNARSYEQYF. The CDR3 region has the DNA TGTGCCAGCAGTTCTTACTACAACGCTCGAAGTTACGAGCAGTACTTC.